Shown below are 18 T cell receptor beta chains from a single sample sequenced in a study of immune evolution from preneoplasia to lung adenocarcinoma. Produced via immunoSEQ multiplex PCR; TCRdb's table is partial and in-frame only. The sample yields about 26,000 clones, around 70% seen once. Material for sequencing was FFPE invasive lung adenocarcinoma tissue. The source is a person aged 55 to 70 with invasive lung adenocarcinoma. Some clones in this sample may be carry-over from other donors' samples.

DNA for the CDR3: TGTGCCAGCAGCTTCTCGGCGACTAGCGGGAGCGGGTTGGGGCAGTACTTC. It encodes CASSFSATSGSGLGQYF. This sequence joins TRBV7-2 and TRBJ2-7, with 12 bases aligning to TRBD2. V lost 3 bases to trimming and J lost 9 bases; unmatched junction nucleotides: 15. CDR3 size: 17 residues. Germline CDR1 and CDR2: SGHTA and FQGNSA.

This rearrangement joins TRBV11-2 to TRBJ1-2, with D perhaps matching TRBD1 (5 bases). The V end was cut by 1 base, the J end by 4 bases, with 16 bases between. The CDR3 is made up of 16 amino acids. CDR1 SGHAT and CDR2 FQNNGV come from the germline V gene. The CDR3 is CASSLGGAHSPYGYTF. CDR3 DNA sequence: TGTGCCAGCAGCTTAGGAGGGGCACATAGTCCCTATGGCTACACCTTC.

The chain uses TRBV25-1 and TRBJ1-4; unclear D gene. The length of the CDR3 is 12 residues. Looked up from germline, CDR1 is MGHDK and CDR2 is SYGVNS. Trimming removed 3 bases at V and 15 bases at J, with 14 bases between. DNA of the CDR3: TGTGCCAGCAGTGAGGTTTTGGGGATATTGTTTTTT. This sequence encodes CASSEVLGILFF.

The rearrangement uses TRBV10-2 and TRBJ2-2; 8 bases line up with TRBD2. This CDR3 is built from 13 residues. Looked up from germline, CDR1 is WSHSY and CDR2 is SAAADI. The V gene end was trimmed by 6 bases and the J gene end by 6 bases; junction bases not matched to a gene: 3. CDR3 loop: CASRVAGPGELFF. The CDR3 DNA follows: TGCGCCAGCAGGGTAGCGGGACCCGGGGAGCTGTTTTTT.

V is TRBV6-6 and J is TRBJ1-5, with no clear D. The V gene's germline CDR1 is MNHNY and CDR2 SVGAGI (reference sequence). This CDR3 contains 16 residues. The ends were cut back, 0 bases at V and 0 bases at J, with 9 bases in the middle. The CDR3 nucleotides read TGTGCCAGCAGTTACTCGTCCCTTGATAGCAATCAGCCCCAGCATTTT. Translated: CASSYSSLDSNQPQHF.

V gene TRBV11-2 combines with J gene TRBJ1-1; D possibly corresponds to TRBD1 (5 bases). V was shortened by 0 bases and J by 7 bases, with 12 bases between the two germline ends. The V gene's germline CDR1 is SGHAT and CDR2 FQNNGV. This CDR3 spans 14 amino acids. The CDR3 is CASSLDRGKDEAFF. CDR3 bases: TGTGCCAGCAGCTTAGACCGGGGGAAGGATGAAGCTTTCTTT. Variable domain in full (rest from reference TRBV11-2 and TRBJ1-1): EAGVAQSPRYKIIEKRQSVAFWCNPISGHATLYWYQQILGQGPKLLIQFQNNGVVDDSQLPKDRFSAERLKGVDSTLKIQPAKLEDSAVYLCASSLDRGKDEAFFGQGTRLTVV.

CDR3 nucleotide sequence: TGTGCCAGCAGCCGACAACTTCAAGAGACCCAGTACTTC. It codes for CASSRQLQETQYF. V and J are TRBV7-2 and TRBJ2-5; D gene ambiguous. V was trimmed by 5 bases and J by 2 bases, leaving 9 bases between them. Per the germline V gene, CDR1 is SGHTA and CDR2 is FQGNSA. The CDR3 spans 13 residues. The full variable domain, with the rest looked up from reference TRBV7-2 and TRBJ2-5, is GAGVSQSPSNKVTEKGKDVELRCDPISGHTALYWYRQSLGQGLEFLIYFQGNSAPDKSGLPSDRFSAERTGGSVSTLTIQRTQQEDSAVYLCASSRQLQETQYFGPGTRLLVL.

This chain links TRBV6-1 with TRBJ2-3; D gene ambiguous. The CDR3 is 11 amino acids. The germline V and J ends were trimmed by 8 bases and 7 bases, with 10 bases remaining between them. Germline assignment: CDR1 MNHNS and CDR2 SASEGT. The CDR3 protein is CASLDLNTQYF. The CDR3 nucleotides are TGTGCCAGCCTGGATCTGAATACGCAGTATTTT.

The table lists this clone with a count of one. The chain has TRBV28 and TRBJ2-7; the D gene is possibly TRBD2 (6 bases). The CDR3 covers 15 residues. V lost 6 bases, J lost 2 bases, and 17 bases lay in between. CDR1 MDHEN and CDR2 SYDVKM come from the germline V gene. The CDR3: CASRISGSSTYEQYF. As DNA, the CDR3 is TGTGCCAGCAGGATTAGCGGATCCTCCACCTACGAGCAGTACTTC.

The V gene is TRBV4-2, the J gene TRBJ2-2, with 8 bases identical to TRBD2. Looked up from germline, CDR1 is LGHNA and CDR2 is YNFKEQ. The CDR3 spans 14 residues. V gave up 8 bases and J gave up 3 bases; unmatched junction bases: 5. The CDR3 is CASGKRGYTGELFF. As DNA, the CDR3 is TGTGCCAGCGGGAAGCGGGGGTACACCGGGGAGCTGTTTTTT.

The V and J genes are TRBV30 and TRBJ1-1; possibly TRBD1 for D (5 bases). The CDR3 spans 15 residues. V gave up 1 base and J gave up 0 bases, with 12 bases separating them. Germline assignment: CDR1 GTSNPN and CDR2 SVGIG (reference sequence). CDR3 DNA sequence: TGTGCCTGGAGTGCAGCGGGGCTCATGAACACTGAAGCTTTCTTT. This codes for CAWSAAGLMNTEAFF.

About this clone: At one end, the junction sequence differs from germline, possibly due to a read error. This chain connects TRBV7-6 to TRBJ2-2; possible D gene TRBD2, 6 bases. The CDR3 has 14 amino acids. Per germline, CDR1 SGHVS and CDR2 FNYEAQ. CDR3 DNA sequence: TGTGCCAGCAGCCTAGCGACCAACACCGGGGAGCTGTTTTTT. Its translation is CASSLATNTGELFF. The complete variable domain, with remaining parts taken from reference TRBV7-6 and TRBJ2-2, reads GAGVSQSPRYKVTKRGQDVALRCDPISGHVSLYWYRQALGQGPEFLTYFNYEAQQDKSGLPNDRFSAERPEGSISTLTIQRTEQRDSAMYRCASSLATNTGELFFGEGSRLTVL.

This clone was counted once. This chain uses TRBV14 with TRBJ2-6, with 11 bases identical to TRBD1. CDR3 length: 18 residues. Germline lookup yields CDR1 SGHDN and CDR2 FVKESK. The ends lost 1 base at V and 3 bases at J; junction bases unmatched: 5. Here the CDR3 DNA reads TGTGCCAGCAGCCAAGCCGGACAGGGGGCTTATGGGGCCAACGTCCTGACTTTC. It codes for CASSQAGQGAYGANVLTF. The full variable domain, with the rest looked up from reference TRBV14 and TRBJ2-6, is EAGVTQFPSHSVIEKGQTVTLRCDPISGHDNLYWYRRVMGKEIKFLLHFVKESKQDESGMPNNRFLAERTGGTYSTLKVQPAELEDSGVYFCASSQAGQGAYGANVLTFGAGSRLTVL.

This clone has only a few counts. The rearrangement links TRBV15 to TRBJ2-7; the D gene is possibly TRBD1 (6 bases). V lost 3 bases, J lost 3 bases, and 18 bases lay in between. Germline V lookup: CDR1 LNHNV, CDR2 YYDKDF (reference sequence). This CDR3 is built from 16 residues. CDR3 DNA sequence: TGTGCCACCAGCAGGAGACGGGGTACAGGGTACTACGAGCAGTACTTC. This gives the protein CATSRRRGTGYYEQYF.

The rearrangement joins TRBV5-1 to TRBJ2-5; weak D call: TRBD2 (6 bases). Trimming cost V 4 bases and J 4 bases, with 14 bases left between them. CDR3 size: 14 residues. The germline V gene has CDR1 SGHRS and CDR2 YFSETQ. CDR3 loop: CASSEGGGRETQYF. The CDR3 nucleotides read TGCGCCAGCAGCGAGGGAGGAGGACGAGAGACCCAGTACTTC.

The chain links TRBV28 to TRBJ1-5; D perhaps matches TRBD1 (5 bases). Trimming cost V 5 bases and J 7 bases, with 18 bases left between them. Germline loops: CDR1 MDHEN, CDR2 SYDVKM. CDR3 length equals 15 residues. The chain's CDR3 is CASSLSQGFGQPQHF. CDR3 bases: TGTGCCAGCAGTCTTAGCCAGGGCTTCGGGCAGCCCCAGCATTTT.

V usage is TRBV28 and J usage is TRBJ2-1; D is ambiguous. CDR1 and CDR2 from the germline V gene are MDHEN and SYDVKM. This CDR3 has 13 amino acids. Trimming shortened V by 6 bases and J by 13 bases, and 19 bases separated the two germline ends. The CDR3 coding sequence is TGTGCCAGCAGAGAAAAGTCGCGTTCCCATCAGTTCTTC. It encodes CASREKSRSHQFF.

The CDR3 DNA is TGCAGCGCCACGGAAGGGCAGAACACTGAAGCTTTCTTT. It codes for CSATEGQNTEAFF. This chain connects TRBV29-1 to TRBJ1-1; no firm D call. CDR3 size: 13 residues. Germline V gives CDR1 SQVTM, CDR2 ANQGSEA. V was trimmed by 7 bases and J by 1 base, leaving 13 bases between them.